The next 24 T cell receptor beta chains were all read from a single sample in a study of T cells in Graves' hyperthyroidism and ophthalmopathy. Amplified TCR beta CDR3 regions came from RNA transcripts. Initially, a first-round RT-PCR of the TCR CDR3 employed the HTBI primer set. TCRdb ran MiXCR on the multiplex PCR reads and lists one entry per CDR3 protein. Of about half a million distinct CDR3 sequences in the sample, around 22% are singletons; the top ten hold around 11%. The source material was blood. The receptors come from a woman aged 30 to 39 with Graves' ophthalmopathy.

Only a few counts were recorded for this clonotype. The chain combines TRBV12-3 or TRBV12-4 with TRBJ2-7, with 13 bases that match TRBD2. V trimming: 7 bases; J trimming: 0 bases; junction bases outside the gene matches: 3. The CDR3 has 15 amino acids. The CDR3 DNA is TGTGCCAGCACCCGGACTAGCGGGAGCTCCTACGAGCAGTACTTC. Translated, it gives CASTRTSGSSYEQYF.

In its sample, this clonotype was seen a few times. The genes are TRBV18 and TRBJ1-1; D unresolved. V was shortened by 3 bases and J by 4 bases, with 15 bases between the two germline ends. Germline V gene data show CDR1 as KGHSH and CDR2 as LQKENI. The CDR3 is 15 amino acids. As DNA, the CDR3 is TGTGCCAGCTCACCGACGGTGGAGGGAGGCACTGAAGCTTTCTTT. It translates to CASSPTVEGGTEAFF.

This clonotype was detected a few times. The chain combines TRBV6-5 with TRBJ1-2; 7 bases line up with TRBD1. V lost 5 bases, J lost 2 bases, and 8 bases stayed unmatched. The germline V gene has CDR1 MNHEY and CDR2 SVGAGI. CDR3 size: 15 residues. The CDR3 loop reads CASSLPQGLNYGYTF. The CDR3 DNA follows: TGTGCCAGCAGTCTACCACAGGGGTTAAACTATGGCTACACCTTC.

This clonotype showed up many times. V gene TRBV4-3 combines with J gene TRBJ2-7; D ambiguous. The V end lost 4 bases, the J end lost 4 bases, and 11 bases lay between the germline ends. The length of the CDR3 is 13 residues. Germline V gene data show CDR1 as LGHNA and CDR2 as YSLEER. CDR3 sequence (DNA): TGCGCCAGCAGCCCACGATACGATTACGAGCAGTACTTC. Amino acid sequence: CASSPRYDYEQYF.

This clonotype was seen at least ten times. J is TRBJ1-2 and V is TRBV28; 7 nucleotides line up with TRBD1. The V gene end was trimmed by 5 bases and the J gene end by 2 bases; junction bases not matched to a gene: 8. The CDR3 loop spans 15 amino acids. From germline, CDR1 is MDHEN and CDR2 SYDVKM. CDR3 region: CASSTPTGTNYGYTF. Here the CDR3 DNA reads TGTGCCAGCAGTACCCCGACAGGGACGAACTATGGCTACACCTTC.

The rearrangement links TRBV6-1 to TRBJ2-4, with D hard to call. Trimming removed 6 bases at V and 0 bases at J, with 12 bases between. CDR3 length: 15 amino acids. The germline V gene encodes CDR1 MNHNS and CDR2 SASEGT. The CDR3 DNA follows: TGTGCCAGCAGGTTTGGTCAACTAGCCAAAAACATTCAGTACTTC. Translating it yields CASRFGQLAKNIQYF.

At least ten counts were recorded for this clonotype. This sequence joins TRBV6-1 and TRBJ1-5, with 7 bases matching TRBD1. After removal of 6 bases from V and 6 bases from J, the junction contained 8 bases not matched to a gene. There are 14 residues in the CDR3. The germline V gene encodes CDR1 MNHNS and CDR2 SASEGT. CDR3 residues: CASRQGMGAQPQHF. CDR3 bases: TGTGCCAGCAGACAGGGGATGGGTGCTCAGCCCCAGCATTTT.

V usage is TRBV20-1 and J usage is TRBJ1-1; D is ambiguous. CDR3 size: 12 residues. Between the trimmed V and J ends, which lost 6 bases and 4 bases, there was a span of 12 bases. Germline CDR1 reads DFQATT; CDR2 reads SNEGSKA (reference sequence). CDR3: CSAAESSTEAFF. The CDR3 DNA is TGCAGTGCCGCGGAGTCCTCCACTGAAGCTTTCTTT.

This clonotype was seen many times. V is TRBV20-1 and J is TRBJ1-6; 8 bases map to TRBD1. CDR1 and CDR2 from the germline V gene are DFQATT and SNEGSKA (reference sequence). This CDR3 region has 14 residues. J lost 10 bases, V lost 0 bases, and 5 bases had no gene match. CDR3 amino acids: CSAREGTGGSPLHF. The CDR3 region has the DNA TGCAGTGCTAGAGAGGGGACAGGAGGGTCACCCCTCCACTTT.

V usage is TRBV7-2 and J usage is TRBJ2-4; 7 positions agree with TRBD2. V lost 4 bases and J lost 10; bases outside the gene matches: 13. Germline-derived CDR1 and CDR2 are SGHTA and FQGNSA. This CDR3 is built from 15 residues. CDR3 amino acids: CASSSTGTTGEIQYF. For the CDR3, the DNA is TGTGCCAGCAGCTCTACCGGGACTACCGGAGAAATTCAGTACTTC. Using reference TRBV7-2 and TRBJ2-4 for the parts outside the CDR3, the full variable domain is GAGVSQSPSNKVTEKGKDVELRCDPISGHTALYWYRQSLGQGLEFLIYFQGNSAPDKSGLPSDRFSAERTGGSVSTLTIQRTQQEDSAVYLCASSSTGTTGEIQYFGAGTRLSVL.

This clonotype was observed at least ten times. V is TRBV6-5 and J is TRBJ1-1; D unclear. Germline V gives CDR1 MNHEY, CDR2 SVGAGI. The V gene lost 10 bases and the J gene lost 6 bases, with 18 bases spanning the gap. The CDR3 sequence is 13 residues long. CDR3 amino acids: CATGRVRDSEAFF. The CDR3 DNA is TGTGCCACCGGTCGGGTCCGAGACTCTGAAGCTTTCTTT.

This clonotype appeared a few times. The J gene is TRBJ1-1, the V gene TRBV4-1; maybe TRBD1 (5 bases). Germline V gives CDR1 MGHRA, CDR2 YSYEKL. This CDR3 has 16 residues. With 0 bases removed from V and 6 bases from J, the gap between germline ends came to 17 bases. CDR3: CASSQDPPGGGPEAFF. As DNA, the CDR3 is TGCGCCAGCAGCCAAGATCCCCCCGGGGGAGGGCCTGAAGCTTTCTTT.

This clonotype was observed at least ten times. V usage is TRBV2 and J usage is TRBJ2-6; D gene ambiguous. Germline lookup yields CDR1 SNHLY and CDR2 FYNNEI. The CDR3 loop spans 15 amino acids. V gave up 11 bases and J gave up 0 bases, with 14 bases separating them. CDR3 residues: CAGSDPNSGANVLTF. The CDR3, as DNA: TGTGCCGGAAGCGATCCGAACTCTGGGGCCAACGTCCTGACTTTC.

The gene calls are TRBV4-1 and TRBJ2-3; 10 bases map to TRBD2. The CDR3 is 17 residues long. V shed 3 bases, J shed 3 bases, and the junction held 9 bases outside the gene matches. Looked up from germline, CDR1 is MGHRA and CDR2 is YSYEKL. In DNA form, the CDR3 reads TGCGCCAGCAGCCAGGGAGGAGCGGGGGGGCAGACAGATACGCAGTATTTT. Residues: CASSQGGAGGQTDTQYF.

This clonotype was observed many times. The chain recombines TRBV6-2 or TRBV6-3 with TRBJ1-2; 8 nucleotides match TRBD1. Germline assignment: CDR1 MNHEY and CDR2 SVGEGT. The CDR3 loop spans 13 amino acids. The ends lost 5 bases at V and 4 bases at J; junction bases unmatched: 3. The CDR3 loop is CASSDRGSYGYTF. CDR3 in DNA: TGTGCCAGCAGTGACAGGGGAAGCTATGGCTACACCTTC.

This clonotype showed up many times. V is TRBV7-8 and J is TRBJ1-1; D unclear. The CDR3 is 15 amino acids. The germline V gene has CDR1 SGHVS and CDR2 FQNEAQ. V was shortened by 1 base and J by 0 bases, with 9 bases between the two germline ends. The CDR3 DNA reads TGTGCCAGCAGCTTAGAAGCAGAACTGAACACTGAAGCTTTCTTT. It codes for CASSLEAELNTEAFF.

The V and J genes are TRBV7-9 and TRBJ1-1, with a possible D match to TRBD1 (5 bases). The CDR3 extends over 15 amino acids. V was clipped by 0 bases and J by 3 bases, with 11 bases between them. Germline lookup yields CDR1 SEHNR and CDR2 FQNEAQ (reference sequence). CDR3 sequence (DNA): TGTGCCAGCAGCTTAGCGTCTGGGACCGACACTGAAGCTTTCTTT. It codes for CASSLASGTDTEAFF.

The chain recombines TRBV30 with TRBJ2-2; no reliable D call. This CDR3 spans 14 amino acids. Germline V CDR1 and CDR2: GTSNPN, SVGIG (reference sequence). The V end was cut by 0 bases, the J end by 7 bases, with 12 bases between. This chain's CDR3 is CAWSVLARNGELFF. CDR3 nucleotides: TGTGCCTGGAGTGTACTGGCCCGCAACGGGGAGCTGTTTTTT.

This clonotype was detected a few times. The rearrangement uses TRBV15 and TRBJ2-5; 8 bases fit TRBD1. This CDR3 contains 18 residues. Per germline, CDR1 LNHNV and CDR2 YYDKDF (reference sequence). V lost 1 base, J lost 5 bases, and 15 bases stayed unmatched. The CDR3 sequence: CATSRVRDRFFLEETQYF. The CDR3 DNA sequence: TGTGCCACCAGCAGAGTCCGGGACAGGTTTTTTCTCGAGGAGACCCAGTACTTC.

The V call is TRBV20-1, the J call TRBJ2-2; 11 bases align to TRBD2. The CDR3 extends over 15 amino acids. V trimming: 4 bases; J trimming: 2 bases; junction bases outside the gene matches: 3. CDR1 is DFQATT, CDR2 SNEGSKA, per germline (reference sequence). CDR3 protein: CSANLAGGNTGELFF. CDR3 nucleotides: TGCAGTGCTAATCTAGCGGGGGGCAACACCGGGGAGCTGTTTTTT.

This chain joins TRBV7-2 and TRBJ2-5; D tentatively reads TRBD1 or TRBD2 (5 bases each). The CDR3 is made up of 16 amino acids. The germline V gene has CDR1 SGHTA and CDR2 FQGNSA. Trimming took off 5 bases at V and 1 base at J, with 17 bases between the two ends. CDR3 sequence (DNA): TGTGCCAGCAGCCTAGTGTCCGGGACGGTCCAAGAGACCCAGTACTTC. This gives the protein CASSLVSGTVQETQYF.

This clonotype has ten or more counts. This sequence joins TRBV6-1 and TRBJ2-2, with D perhaps being TRBD1 or TRBD2 (5 bases each). Trimming stripped 5 bases from V and 6 bases from J, with 13 bases between. Germline-derived CDR1 and CDR2 are MNHNS and SASEGT. The CDR3 has 14 amino acids. CDR3 region: CASSLYGTSGELFF. For the CDR3, the DNA is TGTGCCAGCAGTCTATACGGGACCTCCGGGGAGCTGTTTTTT.

This chain uses TRBV12-3 or TRBV12-4 with TRBJ1-2, with D hard to call. V was trimmed by 3 bases and J by 8 bases, leaving 7 bases between them. The CDR3 is 11 amino acids. The CDR3 loop is CASSFGEGYTF. The CDR3 region has the DNA TGTGCCAGCAGTTTCGGGGAAGGCTACACCTTC.

The V gene is TRBV7-9, the J gene TRBJ2-5; D gene uncertain. This CDR3 comprises 15 residues. V gave up 5 bases and J gave up 1 base, with 14 bases separating them. The germline gives CDR1 SEHNR, CDR2 FQNEAQ (reference sequence). The CDR3 DNA is TGTGCCAGCAGCCAACCGGACGCCGGCCAAGAGACCCAGTACTTC. Its protein product is CASSQPDAGQETQYF.